This T cell receptor beta chain was captured in a study of blood T cells in healthy people across ages. Whole-study results and caveats: Per million T cells, the diversity of TCR beta decreased roughly linearly as age advanced. Naive T cell percentage strongly correlated with TCR beta diversity.

About this clonotype: The antigen is undetermined.

The authors ran a second PCR of about 7 to 11 cycles using a sample-barcoded 5' primer and a J-beta primer mix. Every sample gave at least 2.5 million paired-end reads containing CDR3. Each CDR3 protein is one row after TCRdb ran MiXCR on the 5' RACE reads. The profile shows 800,000 to 950,000 distinct CDR3 sequences, around 34% of them singletons. Donors were healthy Caucasian individuals from Russia aged roughly 6 to 100. This CDR3 has 15 residues. V shed 4 bases and J shed 6 bases, with 16 bases lying between them. Looked up from germline, CDR1 is SGHRS and CDR2 is YFSETQ. The source of this sequence is a man younger than 35 in good health. The V call is TRBV5-1, the J call TRBJ1-4, with D perhaps TRBD1 (5 bases). The specimen was blood. CDR3 in DNA: TGCGCCAGCAGCCCCGGGACGGCGTTTGATGAAAAACTGTTTTTT. This codes for CASSPGTAFDEKLFF.